This T cell receptor (beta chain) was obtained from a study of shared clonotypes between healthy human individuals. Study-level results: Measured sharing among donors was expected to vary with sequencing depth.

With regard to this clone: Its antigen remains unknown.

It was CD45RO-negative cells, positively selected for CCR7, that made up naive CD8 cells, with terminally differentiated effector memory CD45RA+ cells excluded. Among the donors, all were Caucasian adults who lived in Nashville, Tennessee. The CDR3 loop spans 13 amino acids. Trimming removed 3 bases from V and 3 bases from J; junction bases left unmatched: 4. Germline-derived CDR1 and CDR2 are GTSNPN and SVGIG (reference sequence). A deep-level run was used for the assay. Per sorted-subset replicate PCR, input was approximately 210 ng DNA, representing roughly 29,000 T cell genomes. The table came from immunoSEQ multiplex PCR; TCRdb's copy has only in-frame clones and leaves some out. The table shows millions of clones, with more than 85% occurring only once.

The chain employs TRBV30 and TRBJ1-1; the match to TRBD1 covers 7 bases. The sequenced sample was naive CD8+ T cells from PBMCs. The sequence derives from a man in his late teens or twenties in good health. Some clones in this sample may be carry-over from other donors' samples. DNA for the CDR3: TGTGCCTGGAGGCAACAGGGGCACACTGAAGCTTTCTTT. It encodes CAWRQQGHTEAFF.